This T cell receptor beta chain derives from a study of long-term antiretroviral therapy in people with HIV. This clone has just a few counts. Antigen specificity is unknown. The V and J ends lost 3 bases and 8 bases, in that order; junction bases with no gene match: 5. Germline CDR1 reads SEHNR; CDR2 reads FQNEAQ (reference sequence). The CDR3 is 14 amino acids. Study findings and constraints: No data were available on ART adherence, viral resistance or therapy changes.

Until DNA extraction, the samples held between about 1-10 million cryopreserved PBMC. immunoSEQ v3.0 was run at survey level. The study targeted about 35,000-55,000 T-cell genomes per sample in sequencing. Generated by immunoSEQ multiplex PCR, the TCRdb table keeps only in-frame clones and is missing some. The table includes some 11,000 clones, roughly 80% detected once. The material sequenced was unsorted PBMCs, taken at the start of antiretroviral therapy, before treatment. The origin of this receptor is a man aged 30-40 years with HIV. This chain links TRBV7-9 with TRBJ2-3; TRBD2 agrees at 10 bases. CDR3 sequence (DNA): TGTGCCAGCAGCTTCGGACTAGCGGAGCGTACGCAGTATTTT. This encodes CASSFGLAERTQYF.